A single T cell receptor (beta chain) is shown here with its context. Germline-derived CDR1 and CDR2 are MGHDK and SYGVNS. This CDR3 is 14 amino acids long. The V end lost 4 bases, the J end lost 2 bases, and 12 bases lay between the germline ends. These data belong to a study of control samples from healthy donors and cancer patients. The table came from immunoSEQ multiplex PCR; TCRdb's copy has only in-frame clones and leaves some out. Here the sample spans 65,000 to 80,000 clones, over 85% being singletons. The sample was PBMCs. The rearrangement joins TRBV25-1 to TRBJ2-7; D ambiguous. This sequence originates from an older woman with head and neck cancer. CDR3 coding DNA: TGTGCCAGCAGTGGTAAGATGGGCCCCTACGAGCAGTACTTC. As protein: CASSGKMGPYEQYF.